The rows below give T cell receptor beta chains drawn from one sample of a study of cytomegalovirus exposure and HLA in healthy donors. The method was immunoSEQ multiplex PCR; TCRdb's version includes in-frame clones alone and lacks a portion of them. Among some 150,000 clones, approximately 90% were seen once, and the ten largest hold roughly 1.5%. The source material was PBMCs. These receptors were collected from a woman aged 25 to 39 in good health and CMV-seronegative. Both conserved end residues are part of each CDR3. A D gene is named only where the DNA matches it firmly. Part of the rows lack a size; the others show once, few, many or a class for expanded clones.

D	V	J	size	DNA	CDR3
.	TRBV5-1	TRBJ1-5	.	TGCGCCAGCAGCTTGGGGGCAGGGTTACTGGATCAGCCCCAGCATTTT	CASSLGAGLLDQPQHF
.	TRBV4-2	TRBJ2-7	.	TGTGCCAGCAGCCAAGTTGGACAACATTACGAGCAGTACTTC	CASSQVGQHYEQYF
.	TRBV4-3	TRBJ2-3	.	TGCGCCAGCAGCCAAGATCTGACAGATACGCAGTATTTT	CASSQDLTDTQYF
.	TRBV11-2	TRBJ1-2	.	TGTGCCAGCAGTCAAAGCTGGGCAGCCGGCTACACCTTC	CASSQSWAAGYTF
.	TRBV5-1	TRBJ1-1	.	TGCGCCAGCAGCTTGGTTCCGGGTTCGAACACTGAAGCTTTCTTT	CASSLVPGSNTEAFF
.	TRBV6-1	TRBJ2-3	.	TGTGCCAGCAGTGAGTACAGGGAAAGGACAGATACGCAGTATTTT	CASSEYRERTDTQYF
.	TRBV7-2	TRBJ2-7	once	TGTGCCAGCAGCTTTGTACTCGTACCCCTCGAGCAGTACTTC	CASSFVLVPLEQYF
.	TRBV15	TRBJ2-2	.	TGTGCCACCAGCATTGGCGGGGGCCACACCGGGGAGCTGTTTTTT	CATSIGGGHTGELFF
.	TRBV10-1	TRBJ2-7	.	TGCGCCAGCAGTGAAACCGGGACTCTTGGCGAGCAGTACTTC	CASSETGTLGEQYF
TRBD1	TRBV4-1	TRBJ1-6	.	TGCGCCAGCAGCTTTGGGACAGGGAATTCACCCCTCCACTTT	CASSFGTGNSPLHF
.	TRBV30	TRBJ2-1	once	TGTGCCTGGACTAGGGGCCGCTCCTACAATGAGCAGTTCTTC	CAWTRGRSYNEQFF
.	TRBV10-3	TRBJ1-1	.	TGTGCCACTGACCAAGGGGACACTGAAGCTTTCTTT	CATDQGDTEAFF
.	TRBV2	TRBJ1-5	few	TGTGCCAGCAGTGAAGTGTGGGCAGACAATCAGCCCCAGCATTTT	CASSEVWADNQPQHF
.	TRBV27	TRBJ1-1	once	TGTGCCAGCAGTAGACAGGTGACTCCGACCACTGAAGCTTTCTTT	CASSRQVTPTTEAFF
TRBD2	TRBV27	TRBJ2-1	.	TGTGCCAGCAGTCCAAGGACTAGCGGGGTGCTCAGCTCCTACAATGAGCAGTTCTTC	CASSPRTSGVLSSYNEQFF
.	TRBV10-1	TRBJ2-2	.	TGCGCCAGCAGTCTGGTGGGCAACACCGGGGAGCTGTTTTTT	CASSLVGNTGELFF
.	TRBV7-8	TRBJ1-6	.	TGTGCCAGCAGCCTGGGGCGGGGCCTTAATTCACCCCTCCACTTT	CASSLGRGLNSPLHF
.	TRBV5-1	TRBJ2-1	once	TGCGCCAGCAGCTTGGCGGCAGACTTTCGCAATGAGCAGTTCTTC	CASSLAADFRNEQFF
TRBD1	TRBV9	TRBJ2-7	.	TGTGCCAGCAGCGCCGGGACAGTCTCATCCTACGAGCAGTACTTC	CASSAGTVSSYEQYF
TRBD1	TRBV5-1	TRBJ2-2	.	TGCGCCAGCAGACCTTCAGGGACAGGGACTAACACCGGGGAGCTGTTTTTT	CASRPSGTGTNTGELFF
TRBD1	TRBV5-1	TRBJ1-2	.	TGCGCCAGCAGCTCCGGGACAGGGTCAGACTATGGCTACACCTTC	CASSSGTGSDYGYTF
TRBD2	TRBV4-1	TRBJ2-2	.	TGCGCCAGCAGCCAAGGGACTAGCGGGGGCCCCCGGGAGCTGTTTTTT	CASSQGTSGGPRELFF
.	TRBV4-3	TRBJ1-1	.	TGCGCCAGCAGCATCAACAGGAACACTGAAGCTTTCTTT	CASSINRNTEAFF
.	TRBV5-1	TRBJ1-2	.	TGCGCCAGCAGCTTGGACAGAGCTAACTATGGCTACACCTTC	CASSLDRANYGYTF
TRBD2	TRBV6-5	TRBJ2-7	.	TGTGCCAGCAGTAGGTGGGGAGGGGCCCCCTACGAGCAGTACTTC	CASSRWGGAPYEQYF
TRBD2	TRBV2	TRBJ2-3	.	TGTGCCAGCAAACCCGGGGGGGCCACAGATACGCAGTATTTT	CASKPGGATDTQYF
TRBD1	TRBV18	TRBJ2-3	.	TGTGCCAGCTCACCGCGGACAGGGGGCACAGATACGCAGTATTTT	CASSPRTGGTDTQYF
.	TRBV6-1	TRBJ2-2	few	TGTGCCAGCAGTGAAGCTTCGGAGACCGGGGAGCTGTTTTTT	CASSEASETGELFF
.	TRBV4-1	TRBJ2-7	.	TGCGCCAGCAGCCAAGATCCCGGGTACAACGAGCAGTACTTC	CASSQDPGYNEQYF
TRBD1	TRBV5-1	TRBJ1-2	.	TGCGCCAGCACCAGGGGGGATGGCTATGGCTACACCTTC	CASTRGDGYGYTF
TRBD1	TRBV19	TRBJ1-5	few	TGTGCCAGTAGCCAGACAGGGGGCAACAGTTATCAGCCCCAGCATTTT	CASSQTGGNSYQPQHF
TRBD1	TRBV6-1	TRBJ1-3	.	TGTGCCAGCAGTGAAGGACAGGGGTTCTCTGGAAACACCATATATTTT	CASSEGQGFSGNTIYF
TRBD1	TRBV5-1	TRBJ2-4	.	TGCGCCAGCAGCTTGGGAGGGACAGATTCAAGAAACATTCAGTACTTC	CASSLGGTDSRNIQYF
TRBD1	TRBV7-9	TRBJ1-2	.	TGTGCCAGCAGCTCCTTGGGGGACAGGGGGCCCGGCGGCTACACCTTC	CASSSLGDRGPGGYTF
.	TRBV4-3	TRBJ2-1	few	TGCGCCAGCAGCCAAGATTTCGAACTAGCCTACAATGAGCAGTTCTTC	CASSQDFELAYNEQFF
.	TRBV10-3	TRBJ1-5	.	TGTGCCATCAAGGACAGTAATCAGCCCCAGCATTTT	CAIKDSNQPQHF
.	TRBV28	TRBJ2-7	.	TGTGCCAGCAGTTTATCGGGGTTTCCCTACGAGCAGTACTTC	CASSLSGFPYEQYF
TRBD2	TRBV4-3	TRBJ2-7	few	TGCGCCAGCAGCCAAGATCTAGCGGGGGCCTACGAGCAGTACTTC	CASSQDLAGAYEQYF
.	TRBV6-1	TRBJ1-3	.	TGTGCCAGCAGTGAACGGGGATCTGGAAACACCATATATTTT	CASSERGSGNTIYF
TRBD1	TRBV18	TRBJ1-1	.	TGTGCCAGCTCACCACGAAGGGGGCTGTCGAACACTGAAGCTTTCTTT	CASSPRRGLSNTEAFF
TRBD1	TRBV6-5	TRBJ1-2	.	TGTGCCAGCAGCCCGCCAGGGGGCTGGGACTATGGCTACACCTTC	CASSPPGGWDYGYTF
.	TRBV6-5	TRBJ1-4	.	TGTGCCAGCAGTCCGGGGGGAGAAAAACTGTTTTTT	CASSPGGEKLFF
.	TRBV7-9	TRBJ1-1	few	TGTGCCAGCAGATTCGCAGGGCTGAACACTGAAGCTTTCTTT	CASRFAGLNTEAFF
.	TRBV9	TRBJ1-4	.	TGTGCCAGCAGCGCACCGGGACACCGACAAGGAGAAAAACTGTTTTTT	CASSAPGHRQGEKLFF
TRBD1	TRBV10-2	TRBJ1-4	.	TGCGCCAGCCGACAGGGTGGGGGTGAAAAACTGTTTTTT	CASRQGGGEKLFF
.	TRBV7-2	TRBJ2-1	.	TGTGCCAGCAGCCGGGACATATACAATGAGCAGTTCTTC	CASSRDIYNEQFF
TRBD1	TRBV2	TRBJ2-5	.	TGTGCCAGCAGAAGACAGGGGGCTGTGGGAGAGACCCAGTACTTC	CASRRQGAVGETQYF
.	TRBV5-8	TRBJ1-5	.	TGTGCCAGCAGCTTGGACAGATTTAGCAATCAGCCCCAGCATTTT	CASSLDRFSNQPQHF
.	TRBV11-2	TRBJ2-7	.	TGTGCCAGCAGCCAAGGATGGGGCAGCTCCTACGAGCAGTACTTC	CASSQGWGSSYEQYF
TRBD1	TRBV30	TRBJ1-3	.	TGTGCCTGGACCATCGGGGACAGAGCTGGAAACACCATATATTTT	CAWTIGDRAGNTIYF